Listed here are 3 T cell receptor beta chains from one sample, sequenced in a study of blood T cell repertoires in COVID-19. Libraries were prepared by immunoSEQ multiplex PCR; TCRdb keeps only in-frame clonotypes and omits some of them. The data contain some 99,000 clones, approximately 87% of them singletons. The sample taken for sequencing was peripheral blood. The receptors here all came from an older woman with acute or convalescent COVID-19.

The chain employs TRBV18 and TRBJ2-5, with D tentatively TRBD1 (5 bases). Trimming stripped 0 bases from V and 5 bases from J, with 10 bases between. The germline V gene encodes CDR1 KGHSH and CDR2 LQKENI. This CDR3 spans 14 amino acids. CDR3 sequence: CASSPPPAGETQYF. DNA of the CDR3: TGTGCCAGCTCACCACCGCCAGCAGGGGAGACCCAGTACTTC.

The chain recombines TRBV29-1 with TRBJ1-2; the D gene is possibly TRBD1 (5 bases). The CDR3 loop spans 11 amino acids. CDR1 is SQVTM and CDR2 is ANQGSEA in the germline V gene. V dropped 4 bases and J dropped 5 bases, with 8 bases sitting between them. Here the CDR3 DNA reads TGCAGCGTTGTGGAGGGGTATGGCTACACCTTC. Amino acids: CSVVEGYGYTF.

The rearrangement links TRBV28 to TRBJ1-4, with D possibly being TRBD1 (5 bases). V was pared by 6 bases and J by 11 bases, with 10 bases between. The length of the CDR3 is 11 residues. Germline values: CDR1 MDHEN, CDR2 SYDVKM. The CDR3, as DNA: TGTGCCAGCAGGGGGGGGGTGAAACTGTTTTTT. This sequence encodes CASRGGVKLFF. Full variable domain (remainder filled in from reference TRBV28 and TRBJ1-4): DVKVTQSSRYLVKRTGEKVFLECVQDMDHENMFWYRQDPGLGLRLIYFSYDVKMKEKGDIPEGYSVSREKKERFSLILESASTNQTSMYLCASRGGVKLFFGSGTQLSVL.